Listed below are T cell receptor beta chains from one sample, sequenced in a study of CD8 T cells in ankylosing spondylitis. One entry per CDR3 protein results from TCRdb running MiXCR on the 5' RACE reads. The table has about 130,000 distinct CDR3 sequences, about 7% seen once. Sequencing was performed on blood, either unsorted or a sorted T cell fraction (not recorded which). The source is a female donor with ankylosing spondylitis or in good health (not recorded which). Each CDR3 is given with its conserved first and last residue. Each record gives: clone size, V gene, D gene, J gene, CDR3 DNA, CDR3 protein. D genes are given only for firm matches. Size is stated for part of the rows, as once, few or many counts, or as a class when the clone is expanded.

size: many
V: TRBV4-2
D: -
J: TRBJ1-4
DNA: TGTGCCAGCAGCCCTACAGGGCAGGATAGTGAAAAACTGTTTTTT
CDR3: CASSPTGQDSEKLFF

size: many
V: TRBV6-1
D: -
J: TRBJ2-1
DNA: TGTGCCAGCACTCCCGTCCCTAGGGCCTACAATGAGCAGTTCTTC
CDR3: CASTPVPRAYNEQFF

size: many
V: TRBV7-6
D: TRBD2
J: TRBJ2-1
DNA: TGTGCCAGCAGCCCGAGCGGGGGGGTTAATGAGCAGTTCTTC
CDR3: CASSPSGGVNEQFF

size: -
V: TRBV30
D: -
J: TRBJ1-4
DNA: TGTGCCTGGAGTGCACGGATAAATGAAAAACTGTTTTTT
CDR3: CAWSARINEKLFF

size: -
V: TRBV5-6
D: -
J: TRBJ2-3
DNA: TGTGCCAGCAGCTTGGACACAGGTACGCAGTATTTT
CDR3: CASSLDTGTQYF

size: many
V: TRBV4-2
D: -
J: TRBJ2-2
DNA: TGTGCCAGCAGCCGGGCAGCGGGCGCGAACACCGGGGAGCTGTTTTTT
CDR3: CASSRAAGANTGELFF

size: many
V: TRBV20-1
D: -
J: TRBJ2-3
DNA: TGCAGTGCTACTTCGACAGGCCGGGCCACAGATACGCAGTATTTT
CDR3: CSATSTGRATDTQYF

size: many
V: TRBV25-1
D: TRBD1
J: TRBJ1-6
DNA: TGTGCCAGCCGGACAGGGTTACAGGGATCACCCCTCCACTTT
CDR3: CASRTGLQGSPLHF

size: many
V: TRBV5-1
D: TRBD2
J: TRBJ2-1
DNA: TGCGCCAGCAGCCGCCCAACCGGGACTAGCCCACCTCGAGATGAGCAGTTCTTC
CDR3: CASSRPTGTSPPRDEQFF

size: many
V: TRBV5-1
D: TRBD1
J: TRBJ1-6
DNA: TGCGCCAGCAGCGGGGACAGGGGTCGGGGTTCACCCCTCCACTTT
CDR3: CASSGDRGRGSPLHF

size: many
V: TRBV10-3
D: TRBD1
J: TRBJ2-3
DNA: TGTGCCATCAGTAGCCCCACAGGGGACACCACAGATACGCAGTATTTT
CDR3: CAISSPTGDTTDTQYF

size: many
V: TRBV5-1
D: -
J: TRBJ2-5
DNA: TGCGCCAGCAGCTGGGGGAAACAAGAGACCCAGTACTTC
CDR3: CASSWGKQETQYF

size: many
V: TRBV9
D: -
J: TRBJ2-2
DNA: TGTGCCAGCAGCGGAAGGAAGAACACCGGGGAGCTGTTTTTT
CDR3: CASSGRKNTGELFF

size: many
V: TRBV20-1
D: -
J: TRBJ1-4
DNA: TGCAGTGCTAGAGGCCCCAATTACGAAAAACTGTTTTTT
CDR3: CSARGPNYEKLFF

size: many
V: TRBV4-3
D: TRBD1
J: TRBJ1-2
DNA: TGCGCCAGCAGCCAAGATATCACTCGGGACAGGACATCTTACTATGGCTACACCTTC
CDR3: CASSQDITRDRTSYYGYTF

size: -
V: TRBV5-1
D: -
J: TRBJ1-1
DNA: TGCGCCAGCAGCTTGGAGGGACTGGAAGCTTTCTTT
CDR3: CASSLEGLEAFF

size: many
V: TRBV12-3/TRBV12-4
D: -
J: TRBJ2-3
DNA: TGTGCCAGCAGTTTCCTCCGAAACTGGGAAGATACGCAGTATTTT
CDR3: CASSFLRNWEDTQYF

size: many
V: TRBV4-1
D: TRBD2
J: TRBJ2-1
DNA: TGCGCCAGCAGCCAAGATGTAGCACTAGCGGATACCTACAATGAGCAGTTCTTC
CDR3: CASSQDVALADTYNEQFF

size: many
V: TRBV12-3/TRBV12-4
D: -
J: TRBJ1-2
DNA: TGTGCCAGCAGTGGGTTGCATGGCTACACCTTC
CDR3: CASSGLHGYTF

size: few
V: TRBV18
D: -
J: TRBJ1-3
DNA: TGTGCCAGCTCGGCGGGGGGACTCTCTGGAAACACCATATATTTT
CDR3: CASSAGGLSGNTIYF

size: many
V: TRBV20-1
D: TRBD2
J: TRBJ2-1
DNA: TGCAGTGCTAGAAAAGCGGGGGAGCAGTTCTTC
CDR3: CSARKAGEQFF

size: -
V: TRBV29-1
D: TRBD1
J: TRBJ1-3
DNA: TGCAGCGTTGCGGGACAGGGGATAAACACCATATATTTT
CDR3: CSVAGQGINTIYF

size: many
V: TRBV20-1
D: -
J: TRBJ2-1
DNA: TGCAGTGCTAGAGATCGAGGTTATGAGCAGTTCTTC
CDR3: CSARDRGYEQFF

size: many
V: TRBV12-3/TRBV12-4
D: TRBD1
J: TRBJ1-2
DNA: TGTGCCAGCAGTTTTGGACAGGGAAAGGGAGGCTACACCTTC
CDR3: CASSFGQGKGGYTF

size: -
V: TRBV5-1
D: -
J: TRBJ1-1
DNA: TGCGCCAGCAGCTTTTTGGGCAGTTCGAACACTGAAGCTTTCTTT
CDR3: CASSFLGSSNTEAFF

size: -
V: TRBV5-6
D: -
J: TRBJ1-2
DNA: TGTGCCAGCAGCTTCCAGGGTGGTAACTATGGCTACACCTTC
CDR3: CASSFQGGNYGYTF

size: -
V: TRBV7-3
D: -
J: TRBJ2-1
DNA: TGTGCCAGCAGCTCACACGGGGGACCACTCGAAGACAATGAGCAGTTCTTC
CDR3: CASSSHGGPLEDNEQFF

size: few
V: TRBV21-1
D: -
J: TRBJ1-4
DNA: TGTGCCAGCAGCAAAGGAACAGGGGCGCATGAAAAACTGTTTTTT
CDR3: CASSKGTGAHEKLFF

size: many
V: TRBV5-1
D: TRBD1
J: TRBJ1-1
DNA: TGCGCCAGCAGCTCGGCGACAGGGGAGTTCACTGAAGCTTTCTTT
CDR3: CASSSATGEFTEAFF

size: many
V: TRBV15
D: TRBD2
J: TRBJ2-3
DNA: TGTGCCACCAGCACGGGACTAGCAACAGATACGCAGTATTTT
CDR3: CATSTGLATDTQYF

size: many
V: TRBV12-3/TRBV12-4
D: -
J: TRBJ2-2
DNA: TGTGCCAGCAGCCCCGGGGGCCAGCCGAACACCGGGGAGCTGTTTTTT
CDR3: CASSPGGQPNTGELFF

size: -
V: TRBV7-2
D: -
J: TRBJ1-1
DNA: TGTGCCAGCAGCTTAGATATATGGCAGGGCGAAGCTTTCTTT
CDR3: CASSLDIWQGEAFF

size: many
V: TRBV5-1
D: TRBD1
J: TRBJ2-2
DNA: TGCGCCAGCAGACGGATGACAGGGGACACCGGGGAGCTGTTTTTT
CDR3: CASRRMTGDTGELFF

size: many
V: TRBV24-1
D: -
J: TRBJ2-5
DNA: TGTGCCACCAGTGACCCCCAAGCGGGACAGCAAGAGACCCAGTACTTC
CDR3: CATSDPQAGQQETQYF

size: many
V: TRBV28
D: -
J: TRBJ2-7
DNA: TGTGCCAGCAGTTCCCCTAGGGGGACCTCCGTTGCCTACGAGCAGTACTTC
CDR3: CASSSPRGTSVAYEQYF

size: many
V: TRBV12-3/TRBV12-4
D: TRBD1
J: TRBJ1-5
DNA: TGTGCCAGCAGCCTCGGACAGGGAAGCCAGCCCCAGCATTTT
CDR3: CASSLGQGSQPQHF

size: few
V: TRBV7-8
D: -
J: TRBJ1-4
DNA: TGTGCCAGCAGCTTAGGGAACTCTCCGGGGGAAAAACTGTTTTTT
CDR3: CASSLGNSPGEKLFF

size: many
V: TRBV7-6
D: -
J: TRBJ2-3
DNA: TGTGCCAGCAGCCGTCAATTAACTACAGATACGCAGTATTTT
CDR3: CASSRQLTTDTQYF

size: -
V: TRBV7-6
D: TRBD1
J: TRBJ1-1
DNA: TGTGTCAGCAGCTCGGGACAGGGGGTTCACACTGAAGCTTTCTTT
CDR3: CVSSSGQGVHTEAFF

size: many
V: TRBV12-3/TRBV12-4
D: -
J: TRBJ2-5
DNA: TGTGCCAGCACCGTAGGAGAGACCCAGTACTTC
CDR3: CASTVGETQYF

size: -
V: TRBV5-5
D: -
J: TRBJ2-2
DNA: TGTGCCAGCAGCTTGGGACTAAGGAGATTCGGGGAGCTGTTTTTT
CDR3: CASSLGLRRFGELFF

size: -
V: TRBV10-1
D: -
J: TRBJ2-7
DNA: TGCGCCAGCGGGGGACCCTGGCACTTC
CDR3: CASGGPWHF